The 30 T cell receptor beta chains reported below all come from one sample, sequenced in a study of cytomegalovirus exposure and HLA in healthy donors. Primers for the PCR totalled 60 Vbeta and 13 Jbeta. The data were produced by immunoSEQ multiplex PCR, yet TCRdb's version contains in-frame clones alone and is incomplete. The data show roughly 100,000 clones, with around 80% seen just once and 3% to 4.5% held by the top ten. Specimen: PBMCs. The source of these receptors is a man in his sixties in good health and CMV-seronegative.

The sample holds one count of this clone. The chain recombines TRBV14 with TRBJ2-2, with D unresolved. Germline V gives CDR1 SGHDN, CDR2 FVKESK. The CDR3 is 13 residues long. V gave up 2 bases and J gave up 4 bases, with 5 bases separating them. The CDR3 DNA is TGTGCCAGCAGCCAACAGATCACCGGGGAGCTGTTTTTT. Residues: CASSQQITGELFF.

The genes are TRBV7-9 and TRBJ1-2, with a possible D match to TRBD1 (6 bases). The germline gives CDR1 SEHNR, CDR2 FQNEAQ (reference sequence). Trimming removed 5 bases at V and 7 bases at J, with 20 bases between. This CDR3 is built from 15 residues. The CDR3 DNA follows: TGTGCCAGCAGCCTTGGGCAACAGGGAGTTGGTGGCTACACCTTC. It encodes CASSLGQQGVGGYTF. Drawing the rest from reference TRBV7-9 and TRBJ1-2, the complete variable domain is DTGVSQNPRHKITKRGQNVTFRCDPISEHNRLYWYRQTLGQGPEFLTYFQNEAQLEKSRLLSDRFSAERPKGSFSTLEIQRTEQGDSAMYLCASSLGQQGVGGYTFGSGTRLTVV.

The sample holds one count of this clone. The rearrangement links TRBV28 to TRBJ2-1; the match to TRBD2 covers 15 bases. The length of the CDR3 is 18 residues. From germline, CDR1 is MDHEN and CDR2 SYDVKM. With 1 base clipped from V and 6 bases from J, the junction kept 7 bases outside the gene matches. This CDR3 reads CASSLSGLAGGTGNEQFF. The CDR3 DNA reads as TGTGCCAGCAGTTTATCGGGACTAGCGGGGGGCACGGGCAATGAGCAGTTCTTC.

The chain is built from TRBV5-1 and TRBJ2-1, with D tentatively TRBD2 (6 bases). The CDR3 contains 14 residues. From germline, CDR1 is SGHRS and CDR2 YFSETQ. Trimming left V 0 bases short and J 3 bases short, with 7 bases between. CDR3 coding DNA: TGCGCCAGCAGCTTGGGGGGGGACTACAATGAGCAGTTCTTC. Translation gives CASSLGGDYNEQFF. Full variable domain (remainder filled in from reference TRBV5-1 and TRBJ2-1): KAGVTQTPRYLIKTRGQQVTLSCSPISGHRSVSWYQQTPGQGLQFLFEYFSETQRNKGNFPGRFSGRQFSNSRSEMNVSTLELGDSALYLCASSLGGDYNEQFFGPGTRLTVL.

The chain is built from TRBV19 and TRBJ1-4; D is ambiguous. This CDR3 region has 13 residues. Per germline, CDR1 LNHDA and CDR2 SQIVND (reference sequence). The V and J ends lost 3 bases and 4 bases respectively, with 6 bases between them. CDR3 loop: CASSIRNNEKLFF. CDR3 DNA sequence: TGTGCCAGTAGTATCCGTAATAATGAAAAACTGTTTTTT.

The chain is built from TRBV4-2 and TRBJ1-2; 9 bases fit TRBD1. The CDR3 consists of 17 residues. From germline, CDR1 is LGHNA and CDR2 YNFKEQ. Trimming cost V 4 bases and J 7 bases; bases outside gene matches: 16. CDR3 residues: CASSPEVPDRGFSGYTF. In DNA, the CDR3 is TGTGCCAGCAGCCCAGAGGTTCCGGACAGGGGATTTTCTGGCTACACCTTC.

The CDR3 here is CASSLSGGGYTF. In DNA form, the CDR3 reads TGTGCCAGCAGCTTATCGGGGGGTGGCTACACCTTC. V gene TRBV7-2 combines with J gene TRBJ1-2; possible D gene TRBD1, 5 bases. The CDR3 has 12 residues. Trimming removed 2 bases from V and 7 bases from J, with 8 bases in between. Germline values: CDR1 SGHTA, CDR2 FQGNSA. Supplemented by reference TRBV7-2 and TRBJ1-2, the full variable domain reads GAGVSQSPSNKVTEKGKDVELRCDPISGHTALYWYRQSLGQGLEFLIYFQGNSAPDKSGLPSDRFSAERTGGSVSTLTIQRTQQEDSAVYLCASSLSGGGYTFGSGTRLTVV.

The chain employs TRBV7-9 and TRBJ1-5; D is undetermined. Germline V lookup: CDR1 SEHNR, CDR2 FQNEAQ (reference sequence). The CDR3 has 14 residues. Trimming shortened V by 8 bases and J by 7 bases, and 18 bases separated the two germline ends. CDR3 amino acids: CASASLNPEQPQHF. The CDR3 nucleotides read TGTGCCAGCGCAAGCTTGAACCCTGAACAGCCCCAGCATTTT.

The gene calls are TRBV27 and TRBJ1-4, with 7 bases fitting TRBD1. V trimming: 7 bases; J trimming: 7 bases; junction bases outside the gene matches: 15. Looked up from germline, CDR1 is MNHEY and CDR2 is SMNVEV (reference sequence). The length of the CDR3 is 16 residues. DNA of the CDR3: TGTGCCAGCACCAAACCTACGGGACAGAGGGCTGAAAAACTGTTTTTT. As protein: CASTKPTGQRAEKLFF. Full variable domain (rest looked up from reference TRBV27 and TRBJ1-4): EAQVTQNPRYLITVTGKKLTVTCSQNMNHEYMSWYRQDPGLGLRQIYYSMNVEVTDKGDVPEGYKVSRKEKRNFPLILESPSPNQTSLYFCASTKPTGQRAEKLFFGSGTQLSVL.

CDR3 sequence (DNA): TGCGCCAGCAGCCAAGAAGTGGCATGGGGGACAGGTGCCTACGAGCAGTACTTC. Its translation is CASSQEVAWGTGAYEQYF. This sequence joins TRBV4-3 and TRBJ2-7, with 8 bases aligning to TRBD1. V lost 0 bases and J lost 2; bases outside the gene matches: 12. CDR3 length: 18 residues. Germline CDR1 and CDR2: LGHNA and YSLEER.

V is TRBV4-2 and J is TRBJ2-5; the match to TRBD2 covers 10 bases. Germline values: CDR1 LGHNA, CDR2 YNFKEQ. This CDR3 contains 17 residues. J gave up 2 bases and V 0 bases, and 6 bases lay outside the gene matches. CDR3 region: CASSQERPSGGQETQYF. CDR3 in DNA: TGTGCCAGCAGCCAAGAAAGGCCTAGCGGGGGACAAGAGACCCAGTACTTC.

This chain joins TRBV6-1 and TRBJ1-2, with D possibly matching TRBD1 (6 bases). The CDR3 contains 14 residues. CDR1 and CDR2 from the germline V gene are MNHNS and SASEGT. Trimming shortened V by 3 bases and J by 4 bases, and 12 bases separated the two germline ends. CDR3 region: CASSDRQAPYGYTF. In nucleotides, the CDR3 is TGTGCCAGCAGTGATCGACAGGCTCCCTATGGCTACACCTTC.

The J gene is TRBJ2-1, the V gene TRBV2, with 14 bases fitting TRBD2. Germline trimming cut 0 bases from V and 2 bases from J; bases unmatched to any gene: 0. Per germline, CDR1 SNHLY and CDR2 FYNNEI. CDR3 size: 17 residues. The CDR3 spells CASSEAGLAGAYNEQFF. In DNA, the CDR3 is TGTGCCAGCAGTGAAGCGGGACTAGCGGGGGCCTACAATGAGCAGTTCTTC. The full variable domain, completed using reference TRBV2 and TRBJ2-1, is EPEVTQTPSHQVTQMGQEVILRCVPISNHLYFYWYRQILGQKVEFLVSFYNNEISEKSEIFDDQFSVERPDGSNFTLKIRSTKLEDSAMYFCASSEAGLAGAYNEQFFGPGTRLTVL.

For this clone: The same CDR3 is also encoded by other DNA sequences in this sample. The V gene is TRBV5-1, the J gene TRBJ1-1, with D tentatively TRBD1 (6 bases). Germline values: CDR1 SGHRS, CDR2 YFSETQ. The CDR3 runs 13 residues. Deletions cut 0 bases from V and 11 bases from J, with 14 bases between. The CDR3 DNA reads TGCGCCAGCAGCTTGGGCGGCAGGACAGAGGCTTTCTTT. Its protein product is CASSLGGRTEAFF. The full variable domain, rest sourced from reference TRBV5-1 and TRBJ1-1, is KAGVTQTPRYLIKTRGQQVTLSCSPISGHRSVSWYQQTPGQGLQFLFEYFSETQRNKGNFPGRFSGRQFSNSRSEMNVSTLELGDSALYLCASSLGGRTEAFFGQGTRLTVV.

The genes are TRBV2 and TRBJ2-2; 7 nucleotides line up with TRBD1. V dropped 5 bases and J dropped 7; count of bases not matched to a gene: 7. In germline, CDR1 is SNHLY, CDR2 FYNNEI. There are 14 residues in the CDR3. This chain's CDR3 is CASSLLTGDGELFF. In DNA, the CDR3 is TGTGCCAGCAGTCTACTAACAGGGGACGGGGAGCTGTTTTTT.

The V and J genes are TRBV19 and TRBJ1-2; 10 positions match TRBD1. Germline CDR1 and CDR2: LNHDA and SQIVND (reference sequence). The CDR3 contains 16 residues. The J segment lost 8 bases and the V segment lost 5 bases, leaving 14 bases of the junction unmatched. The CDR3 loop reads CASSPGPGQGFQGYTF. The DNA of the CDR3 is TGTGCCAGTAGTCCAGGGCCGGGACAGGGGTTCCAGGGCTACACCTTC.

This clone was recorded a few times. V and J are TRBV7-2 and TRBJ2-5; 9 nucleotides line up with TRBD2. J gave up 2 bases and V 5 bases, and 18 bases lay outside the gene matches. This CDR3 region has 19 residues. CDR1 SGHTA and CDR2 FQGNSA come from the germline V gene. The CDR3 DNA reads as TGTGCCAGCAGCCCAAGGTCGGCTAGCGGGGCACTAGGGCAAGAGACCCAGTACTTC. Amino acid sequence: CASSPRSASGALGQETQYF.

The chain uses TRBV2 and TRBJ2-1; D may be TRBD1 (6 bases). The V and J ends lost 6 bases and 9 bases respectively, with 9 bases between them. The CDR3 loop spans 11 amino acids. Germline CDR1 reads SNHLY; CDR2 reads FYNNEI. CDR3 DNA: TGTGCCAGCAGGGTAGGGGGTGAGCAGTTCTTC. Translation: CASRVGGEQFF. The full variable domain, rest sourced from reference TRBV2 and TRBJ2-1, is EPEVTQTPSHQVTQMGQEVILRCVPISNHLYFYWYRQILGQKVEFLVSFYNNEISEKSEIFDDQFSVERPDGSNFTLKIRSTKLEDSAMYFCASRVGGEQFFGPGTRLTVL.

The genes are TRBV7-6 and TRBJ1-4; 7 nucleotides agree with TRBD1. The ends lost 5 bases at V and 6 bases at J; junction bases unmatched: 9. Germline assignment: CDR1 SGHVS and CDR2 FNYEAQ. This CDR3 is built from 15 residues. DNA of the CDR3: TGTGCCAGCAGCCTAAACAGGGGAAGGGATGAAAAACTGTTTTTT. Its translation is CASSLNRGRDEKLFF.

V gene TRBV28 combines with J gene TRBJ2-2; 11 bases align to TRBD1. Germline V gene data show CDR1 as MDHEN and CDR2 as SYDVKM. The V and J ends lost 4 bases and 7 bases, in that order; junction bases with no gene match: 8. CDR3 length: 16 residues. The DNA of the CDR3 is TGTGCCAGCAGTTCCGGACAGGGGGCGCGTGGCGGGGAGCTGTTTTTT. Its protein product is CASSSGQGARGGELFF.

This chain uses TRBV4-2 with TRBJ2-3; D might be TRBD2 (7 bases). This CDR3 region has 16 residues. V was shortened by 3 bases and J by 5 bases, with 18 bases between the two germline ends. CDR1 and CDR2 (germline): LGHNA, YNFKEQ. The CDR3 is CASSQGPGGGGDTQYF. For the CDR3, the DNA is TGTGCCAGCAGCCAGGGCCCGGGGGGCGGGGGAGATACGCAGTATTTT.

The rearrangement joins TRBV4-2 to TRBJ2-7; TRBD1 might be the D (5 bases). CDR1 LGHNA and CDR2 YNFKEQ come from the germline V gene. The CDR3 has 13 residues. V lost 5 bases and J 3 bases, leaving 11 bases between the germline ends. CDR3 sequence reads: CASSSSQGYEQYV. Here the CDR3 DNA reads TGTGCCAGCAGCTCATCCCAGGGCTACGAGCAGTACGTC.

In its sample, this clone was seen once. In DNA form, the CDR3 reads TGTGCCAGAAGCTCAATTACGGGACATTCAATGTCTGGCTACACCTTC. Encoded protein: CARSSITGHSMSGYTF. The J gene is TRBJ1-2, the V gene TRBV5-3, with D possibly matching TRBD1 (6 bases). TRBV5-3 is filed as an ORF, its function uncertain. V gave up 3 bases and J gave up 7 bases, with 22 bases separating them. CDR3 size: 16 residues.

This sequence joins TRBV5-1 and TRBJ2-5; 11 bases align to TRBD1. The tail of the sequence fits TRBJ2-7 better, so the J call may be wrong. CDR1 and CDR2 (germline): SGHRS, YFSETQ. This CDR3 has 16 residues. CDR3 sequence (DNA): TGCGCCAGCAGCTCCATCCCGGGACAGGGGGCCTACGAGCAGTACTTC. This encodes CASSSIPGQGAYEQYF.

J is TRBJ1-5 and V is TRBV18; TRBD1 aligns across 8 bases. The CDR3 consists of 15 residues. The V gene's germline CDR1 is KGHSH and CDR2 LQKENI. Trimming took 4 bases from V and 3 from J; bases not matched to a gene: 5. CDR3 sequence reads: CASSQGQALNQPQHF. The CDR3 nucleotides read TGTGCCAGCTCACAGGGACAGGCACTCAATCAGCCCCAGCATTTT.

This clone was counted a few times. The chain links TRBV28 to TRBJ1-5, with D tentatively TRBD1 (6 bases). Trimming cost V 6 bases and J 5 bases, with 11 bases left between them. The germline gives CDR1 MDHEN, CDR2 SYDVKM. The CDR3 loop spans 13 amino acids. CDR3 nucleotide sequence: TGTGCCAGCAGGGCCAGGGGTTATCAGCCCCAGCATTTT. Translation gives CASRARGYQPQHF.

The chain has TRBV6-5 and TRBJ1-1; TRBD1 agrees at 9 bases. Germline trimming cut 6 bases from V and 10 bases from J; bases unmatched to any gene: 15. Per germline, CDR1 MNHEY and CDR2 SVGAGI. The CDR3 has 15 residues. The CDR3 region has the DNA TGTGCCAGCAGGCCACAAGCACAGGGGGCGAAGGTAGCTTTCTTT. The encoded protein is CASRPQAQGAKVAFF.

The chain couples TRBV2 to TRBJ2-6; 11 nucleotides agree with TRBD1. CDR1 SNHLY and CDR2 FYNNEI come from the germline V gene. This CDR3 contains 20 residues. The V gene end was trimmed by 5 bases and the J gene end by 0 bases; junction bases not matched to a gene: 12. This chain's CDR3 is CASSRVLGDRGISGANVLTF. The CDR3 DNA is TGTGCCAGCAGTCGAGTATTAGGGGACAGGGGGATCTCTGGGGCCAACGTCCTGACTTTC.

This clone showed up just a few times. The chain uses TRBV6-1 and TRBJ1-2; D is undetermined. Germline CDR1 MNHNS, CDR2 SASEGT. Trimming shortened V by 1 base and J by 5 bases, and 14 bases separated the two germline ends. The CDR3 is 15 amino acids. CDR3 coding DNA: TGTGCCAGCAGTGAAGAGACCGACTATAGGTATGGCTACACCTTC. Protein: CASSEETDYRYGYTF.

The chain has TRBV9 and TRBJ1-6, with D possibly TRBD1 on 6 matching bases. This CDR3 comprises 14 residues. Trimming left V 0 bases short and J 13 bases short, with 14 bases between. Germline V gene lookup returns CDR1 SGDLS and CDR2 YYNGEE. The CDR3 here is CASSVEQGNFPLHF. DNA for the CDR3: TGTGCCAGCAGCGTAGAACAGGGTAATTTCCCCCTCCACTTT.